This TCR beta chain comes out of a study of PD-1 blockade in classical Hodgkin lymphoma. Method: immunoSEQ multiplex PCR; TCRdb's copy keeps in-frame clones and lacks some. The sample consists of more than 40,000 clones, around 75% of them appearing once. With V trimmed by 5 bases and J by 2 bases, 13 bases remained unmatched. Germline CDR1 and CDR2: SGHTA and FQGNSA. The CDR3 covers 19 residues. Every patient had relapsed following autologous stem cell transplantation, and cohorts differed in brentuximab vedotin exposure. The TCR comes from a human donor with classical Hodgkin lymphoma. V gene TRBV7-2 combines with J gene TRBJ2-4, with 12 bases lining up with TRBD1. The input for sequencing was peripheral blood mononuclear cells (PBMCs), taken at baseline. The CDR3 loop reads CASSEPGQGASGTKNIQYF. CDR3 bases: TGTGCCAGCAGCGAGCCGGGACAGGGGGCCTCAGGGACCAAAAACATTCAGTACTTC.